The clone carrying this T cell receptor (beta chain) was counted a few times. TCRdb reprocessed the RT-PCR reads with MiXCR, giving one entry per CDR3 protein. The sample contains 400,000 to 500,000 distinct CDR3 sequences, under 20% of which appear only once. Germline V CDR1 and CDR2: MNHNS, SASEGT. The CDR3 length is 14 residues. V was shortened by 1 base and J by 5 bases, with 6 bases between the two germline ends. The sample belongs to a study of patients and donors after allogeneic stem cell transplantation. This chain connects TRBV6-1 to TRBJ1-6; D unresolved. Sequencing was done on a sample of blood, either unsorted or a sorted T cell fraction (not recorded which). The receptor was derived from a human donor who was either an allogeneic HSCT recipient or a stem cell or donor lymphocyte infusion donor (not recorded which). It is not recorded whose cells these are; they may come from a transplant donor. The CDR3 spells CASSEENHNSPLHF. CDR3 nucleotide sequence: TGTGCCAGCAGTGAAGAGAACCATAATTCACCCCTCCACTTT.